This entry concerns a single TCR beta chain. Original processing methods: Reference gene primer amplification gave estimated nucleated cell counts. The data were produced by immunoSEQ multiplex PCR, yet TCRdb's version contains in-frame clones alone and is incomplete. The V and J calls and clone size are taken from that table; D and trimming were inferred from the DNA. This sample has around 170,000 clones, with under 85% found just once. These data belong to a study of blood T cell repertoires in COVID-19. Study overall: Samples came from the United States, Italy and Spain, spanning acute and convalescent COVID-19. The cDNA or gDNA used as material had been derived from T cells, B-cell-depleted T cells, or PBMCs.

This CDR3 is 16 amino acids long. The V gene's germline CDR1 is MNHEY and CDR2 SMNVEV (reference sequence). V dropped 2 bases and J dropped 4; count of bases not matched to a gene: 6. The sample comprised PBMCs or T cells enriched from blood (not recorded which). The chain combines TRBV27 with TRBJ1-5; TRBD1 matches at 9 bases. The receptor's source is a man over 45 who had recovered from COVID-19. The DNA of the CDR3 is TGTGCCAGCAGTTTAACCGGGACAGGGCCTAATCAGCCCCAGCATTTT. The encoded protein is CASSLTGTGPNQPQHF.